The clone carrying this TCR beta chain was recorded a few times. Its antigen is as yet unknown. Germline CDR1 and CDR2: SGHRS and YFSETQ. This CDR3 is 14 amino acids long. Trimming cost V 4 bases and J 1 base, with 8 bases left between them. This sample stems from a study of T-cell memory formation after mild COVID-19. On the study more broadly: Clusters were largely donor specific. Findings and caveats of the study: Among CD4+ contracting clones, most were CM and EM, and CD8+ ones EMRA.

TCRdb re-called the 5' RACE reads with MiXCR, one entry per CDR3 protein. The data show about 310,000 distinct CDR3 sequences, with around a sixth seen just once and over 20% held by the top ten. The sequence was obtained from a man between 18 and 35 years old who had mild COVID-19 (a few samples of this study predate the infection). Cell type and time point are not known. The genes are TRBV5-1 and TRBJ2-2, with D unclear. The material sequenced was PBMCs or a T cell subset sorted from them (not recorded which). The CDR3 is CASSIKLNTGELFF. In DNA form, the CDR3 reads TGCGCCAGCAGCATCAAACTGAACACCGGGGAGCTGTTTTTT. Full variable domain (remainder filled in from reference TRBV5-1 and TRBJ2-2): KAGVTQTPRYLIKTRGQQVTLSCSPISGHRSVSWYQQTPGQGLQFLFEYFSETQRNKGNFPGRFSGRQFSNSRSEMNVSTLELGDSALYLCASSIKLNTGELFFGEGSRLTVL.